This T cell receptor (beta chain) is drawn from a study of a mutant IDH1 vaccine in newly diagnosed glioma. Overall study context: It was at week 35 that visit V12 occurred, and at week 47 that visit V13 did.

Findings of the study overall: There were vaccine-induced immune responses in about 93% of the patients. Seemingly, pseudoprogression had no relation to changes in the top peripheral T cell clonotypes.

With 3 bases removed from V and 3 bases from J, the gap between germline ends came to 20 bases. This CDR3 contains 18 residues. Germline V gene data show CDR1 as SGHDN and CDR2 as FVKESK. Described time point: week 47, end of study. Every vaccine dose comprised 300 ug of mutant IDH1 20-mer peptide plus topical imiquimod. The donor cohort comprised cases of new WHO grade 3 or 4 IDH1-mutant, ATRX-lost astrocytoma. This clone showed up just once. Antigen: not known. The table came from immunoSEQ multiplex PCR; TCRdb's copy has only in-frame clones and leaves some out. The sample shows 77,000 or so clones, around four fifths of them seen only once.

The sequence came from a man aged 40-55 years with glioma. The sequenced sample was PBMCs, obtained from a glioma patient whose treatment included an IDH1 peptide vaccine. The chain combines TRBV14 with TRBJ1-4, with a tentative D call TRBD1 (6 bases). This CDR3 reads CASSQKEDTGAANEKLFF. The DNA of the CDR3 is TGTGCCAGCAGCCAGAAGGAGGATACGGGGGCGGCTAATGAAAAACTGTTTTTT.